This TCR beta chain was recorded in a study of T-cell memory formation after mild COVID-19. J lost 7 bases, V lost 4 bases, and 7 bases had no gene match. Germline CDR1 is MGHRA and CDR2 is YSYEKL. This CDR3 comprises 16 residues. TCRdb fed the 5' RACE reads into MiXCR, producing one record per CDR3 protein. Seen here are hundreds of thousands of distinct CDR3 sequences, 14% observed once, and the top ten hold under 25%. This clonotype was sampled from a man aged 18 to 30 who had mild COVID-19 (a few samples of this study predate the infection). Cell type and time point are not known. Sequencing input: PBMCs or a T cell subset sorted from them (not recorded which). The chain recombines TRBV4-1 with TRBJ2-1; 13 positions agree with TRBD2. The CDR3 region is CASSPELAGGLNEQFF. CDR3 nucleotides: TGCGCCAGCAGCCCGGAACTAGCGGGGGGGTTAAATGAGCAGTTCTTC.